This T cell receptor (beta chain) emerged from a study of persistence of HIV-infected CD4 T cells. The libraries were made with immunoSEQ version 4 in survey mode. Some clones are missing from TCRdb's copy, which holds only in-frame ones; the method was immunoSEQ multiplex PCR. The sample includes some 40,000 clones, 70% to 90% of them seen just once. CDR3 length equals 13 residues. In germline, CDR1 is LNHDA, CDR2 SQIVND (reference sequence). V lost 4 bases to trimming and J lost 6 bases; unmatched junction nucleotides: 4. Comment on this clone: As yet, its antigen is unknown.

The stimulus was an HIV-1 Gag 15-mer peptide pool, 0.85 to 1 ug/peptide/mL. Sorted nonresponding memory CD4+ T cells were CD40L-negative, CD69-negative, CD45RO-high. This chain connects TRBV19 to TRBJ2-3; 7 nucleotides align to TRBD2. The receptor was isolated from an adult with HIV. The donor label of this sample is uncertain. This sample comprised cultured CD4+ T cells from PBMCs, obtained from a patient who received antiretroviral therapy. CDR3 amino acids: CASSKRTRDTQYF. In nucleotides, the CDR3 is TGTGCCAGTAGTAAGAGGACTAGGGATACGCAGTATTTT.